Shown below are 6 T cell receptor beta chains from a single sample sequenced in a study of neoadjuvant anti-PD-1 for oral cavity cancer. TCRdb's copy holds only in-frame clones and misses some; the assay was immunoSEQ multiplex PCR. Altogether 23,000 or so clones are present, about 27% being singletons, with the ten largest covering roughly 15%. The time point was: after neoadjuvant nivolumab, at surgical resection. The sequencing here drew on tumor tissue, taken after nivolumab (anti-PD-1) treatment. The source is a person aged 35-79 years with oral cavity squamous cell carcinoma.

Within the sample, this clone is medium-sized. The chain combines TRBV19 with TRBJ2-1, with D tentatively TRBD2 (5 bases). The V gene lost 10 bases and the J gene lost 5 bases, with 12 bases spanning the gap. CDR1 is LNHDA and CDR2 is SQIVND in the germline V gene (reference sequence). The CDR3 contains 12 residues. This CDR3 is CATKRADNEQFF. Written as DNA, the CDR3 is TGTGCCACTAAGAGGGCGGACAATGAGCAGTTCTTC.

This clone has a handful of counts. This chain connects TRBV7-9 to TRBJ1-2; unclear D gene. The CDR3 sequence is 13 residues long. Germline-derived CDR1 and CDR2 are SEHNR and FQNEAQ (reference sequence). Trimming removed 4 bases at V and 2 bases at J, with 8 bases between. The DNA for the CDR3 is TGTGCCAGCAGCTCCGACTGGAACTATGGCTACACCTTC. Translating gives CASSSDWNYGYTF.

This chain connects TRBV4-1 to TRBJ2-6; D is perhaps TRBD2 (6 bases). Germline values: CDR1 MGHRA, CDR2 YSYEKL. The CDR3 runs 17 residues. V shed 1 base and J shed 1 base, with 11 bases lying between them. CDR3 in amino acids: CASSQVGGSSGANVLTF. CDR3 coding DNA: TGCGCCAGCAGCCAAGTTGGAGGGAGTTCTGGGGCCAACGTCCTGACTTTC.

This clone was detected a few times. The chain has TRBV19 and TRBJ2-3, with a weak D call TRBD1 (6 bases). The V and J ends lost 4 bases and 0 bases respectively, with 14 bases between them. The CDR3 has 16 residues. Germline lookup yields CDR1 LNHDA and CDR2 SQIVND (reference sequence). In nucleotides, the CDR3 is TGTGCCAGTAGTACTTGGGGGCGAGGGAGCACAGATACGCAGTATTTT. Encoded protein: CASSTWGRGSTDTQYF.

The V and J genes are TRBV4-1 and TRBJ1-4; tentative D call: TRBD1 (5 bases). Germline-derived CDR1 and CDR2 are MGHRA and YSYEKL. The ends were cut back, 0 bases at V and 4 bases at J, with 12 bases in the middle. The CDR3 loop spans 16 amino acids. CDR3 coding DNA: TGCGCCAGCAGCCAAGATCGAGGGGTGGGTAATGAAAAACTGTTTTTT. Residues: CASSQDRGVGNEKLFF.

The rearrangement joins TRBV5-1 to TRBJ1-1, with TRBD1 identical over 7 bases. The V segment lost 5 bases and the J segment 0 bases; nucleotides outside the gene matches: 10. The CDR3 extends over 16 amino acids. Germline CDR1 reads SGHRS; CDR2 reads YFSETQ. The CDR3 reads CASSPRQGLMNTEAFF. In DNA form, the CDR3 reads TGCGCCAGCAGTCCAAGACAGGGCCTCATGAACACTGAAGCTTTCTTT.